This paragraph reports one T cell receptor beta chain. The antigen is undetermined. The sample comes from a study of ipilimumab plus nivolumab after autologous stem cell transplantation. Looking at the study overall: A median of roughly 8 nivolumab and a few ipilimumab doses were given. Myeloma cases were transplant-naive high-risk or relapsed within 3 years post first autologous transplant.

Patients got ipilimumab 1 mg/kg beginning 14 to 28 days post-transplant. Study outcomes and limitations: Per the authors, repertoire, Treg and microbiota data justify further study.

Trimming stripped 5 bases from V and 5 bases from J, with 9 bases between. The CDR3 contains 12 residues. Germline V gene data show CDR1 as LNHDA and CDR2 as SQIVND (reference sequence). The assay was immunoSEQ multiplex PCR, and TCRdb's table has in-frame clones only and misses some. The table includes about 40,000 clones, about 92% detected once. The material was PBMCs, obtained in a trial of ipilimumab plus nivolumab as post-transplant consolidation. The clonotype originates from a male donor with multiple myeloma. J is TRBJ1-2 and V is TRBV19, with D hard to call. The CDR3 sequence is CASSLADYGYTF. The CDR3 DNA is TGTGCCAGTAGTCTGGCAGATTATGGCTACACCTTC.